A selection of T cell receptor beta chains follows, all from one sample in a study of cytomegalovirus exposure and HLA in healthy donors. The method was immunoSEQ multiplex PCR; TCRdb's version includes in-frame clones alone and lacks a portion of them. The sample has about 160,000 clones; roughly 80% are singletons. The material sequenced was PBMCs. The receptors derive from a woman in her 30s in good health and CMV-seropositive. CDR3s include the opening cysteine and the closing phenylalanine or tryptophan. The order of the fields is clone size, J gene, V gene, D gene, CDR3 DNA, CDR3 protein. A D gene is named only where the DNA matches it firmly. Clone size is shown for a subset of rows, as once, few, many or a class of expanded clone.

clone size: -; J gene: TRBJ2-4; V gene: TRBV4-2; D gene: TRBD2; CDR3 DNA: TGTGCCAGCAGCCAAGACCCAGCGGGGGTACGTCAGTACTTC; CDR3 protein: CASSQDPAGVRQYF
clone size: -; J gene: TRBJ1-1; V gene: TRBV10-3; D gene: -; CDR3 DNA: TGTGCCATCAGTGACCCCCGGAACACTGAAGCTTTCTTT; CDR3 protein: CAISDPRNTEAFF
clone size: -; J gene: TRBJ1-5; V gene: TRBV7-6; D gene: -; CDR3 DNA: TGTGCCAGCAGCCCTTTCAATCAGCCCCAGCATTTT; CDR3 protein: CASSPFNQPQHF
clone size: few; J gene: TRBJ2-5; V gene: TRBV5-1; D gene: -; CDR3 DNA: TGCGCCAGCAGCTCCGGACTTCGCATTTGGGGCCAGTACTTC; CDR3 protein: CASSSGLRIWGQYF
clone size: few; J gene: TRBJ1-6; V gene: TRBV7-9; D gene: TRBD1; CDR3 DNA: TGTGCCAGCAGCAGGGACAGCTCCTATAATTCACCCCTCCACTTT; CDR3 protein: CASSRDSSYNSPLHF
clone size: few; J gene: TRBJ1-4; V gene: TRBV6-5; D gene: TRBD1; CDR3 DNA: TGTGCCAGCAGTCGCTCCGGGACAGGAAATGAAAAACTGTTTTTT; CDR3 protein: CASSRSGTGNEKLFF
clone size: -; J gene: TRBJ2-3; V gene: TRBV29-1; D gene: TRBD2; CDR3 DNA: TGCAGCGTTATAAGGGCGGGGGGACCGACAGATACGCAGTATTTT; CDR3 protein: CSVIRAGGPTDTQYF
clone size: -; J gene: TRBJ2-2; V gene: TRBV19; D gene: -; CDR3 DNA: TGTGCCAGTAGTCGGCGGACTTCTACCGGGGAGCTGTTTTTT; CDR3 protein: CASSRRTSTGELFF
clone size: -; J gene: TRBJ2-7; V gene: TRBV2; D gene: TRBD2; CDR3 DNA: TGTGCCAGCAGCCGTTTGACTAGCGGGGTCTACGAGCAGTACTTC; CDR3 protein: CASSRLTSGVYEQYF
clone size: -; J gene: TRBJ1-5; V gene: TRBV5-1; D gene: TRBD1; CDR3 DNA: TGCGCCAGCAGCTTGACAGGGGCTAGCAATCAGCCCCAGCATTTT; CDR3 protein: CASSLTGASNQPQHF
clone size: -; J gene: TRBJ2-7; V gene: TRBV29-1; D gene: -; CDR3 DNA: TGCAGCGTTGTGGGGGCCGGCTACGAGCAGTACTTC; CDR3 protein: CSVVGAGYEQYF
clone size: -; J gene: TRBJ2-7; V gene: TRBV6-5; D gene: TRBD1; CDR3 DNA: TGTGCCAGCAGTTACACGGGACAGGGGACAACGGAGCAGTACTTC; CDR3 protein: CASSYTGQGTTEQYF
clone size: -; J gene: TRBJ2-5; V gene: TRBV4-2; D gene: TRBD2; CDR3 DNA: TGTGCCAGCAGCCGAACACTGCGGGGGGGAGGAGAGACCCAGTACTTC; CDR3 protein: CASSRTLRGGGETQYF
clone size: once; J gene: TRBJ2-7; V gene: TRBV5-1; D gene: TRBD2; CDR3 DNA: TGCGCCAGCAGCTTGGGAACTAGCGGGGGCTACGAGCAGTACTTC; CDR3 protein: CASSLGTSGGYEQYF
clone size: -; J gene: TRBJ2-3; V gene: TRBV5-1; D gene: TRBD2; CDR3 DNA: TGCGCCAGCAGCTTGCCTAGCGGGGGGGCTGATACGCAGTATTTT; CDR3 protein: CASSLPSGGADTQYF
clone size: -; J gene: TRBJ1-6; V gene: TRBV5-4; D gene: TRBD1; CDR3 DNA: TGTGCCAGCAGTCGAAGGGACAGGGGAGCCTCGGTGTTTTCACCCCTCCACTTT; CDR3 protein: CASSRRDRGASVFSPLHF
clone size: -; J gene: TRBJ2-1; V gene: TRBV23-1; D gene: -; CDR3 DNA: TGCGCCAGCAGTCCTCGTCGAGCCTCGAAGCAGTTCTTC; CDR3 protein: CASSPRRASKQFF
clone size: -; J gene: TRBJ1-5; V gene: TRBV10-1; D gene: TRBD1; CDR3 DNA: TGCGCCAGCAGGCCAGCGGGACAGGTACATCAGCCCCAGCATTTT; CDR3 protein: CASRPAGQVHQPQHF
clone size: few; J gene: TRBJ1-4; V gene: TRBV4-3; D gene: TRBD1; CDR3 DNA: TGCGCCAGCAGTGACCCGGGACAGGGGGATGAAAAACTGTTTTTT; CDR3 protein: CASSDPGQGDEKLFF
clone size: -; J gene: TRBJ2-3; V gene: TRBV15; D gene: TRBD2; CDR3 DNA: TGTGCCACCAGCGAACGACTAGCGGGGGGGCATACGCAGTATTTT; CDR3 protein: CATSERLAGGHTQYF
clone size: -; J gene: TRBJ1-3; V gene: TRBV2; D gene: TRBD1; CDR3 DNA: TGTGCCAGCAGTGCTAACAGGGGTGGGAACACCATATATTTT; CDR3 protein: CASSANRGGNTIYF
clone size: -; J gene: TRBJ2-7; V gene: TRBV5-1; D gene: -; CDR3 DNA: TGCGCCAGCAGCTTGGACCCGGGACTTTTCGAGCAGTACTTC; CDR3 protein: CASSLDPGLFEQYF
clone size: -; J gene: TRBJ2-3; V gene: TRBV5-1; D gene: -; CDR3 DNA: TGCGCCAGCAGCCCCGGCAGGGGAGGGTCAGATACGCAGTATTTT; CDR3 protein: CASSPGRGGSDTQYF
clone size: -; J gene: TRBJ1-2; V gene: TRBV5-1; D gene: TRBD1; CDR3 DNA: TGCGCCAGCAGCTTGGGACAGGGGTTAAACTATGGCTACACCTTC; CDR3 protein: CASSLGQGLNYGYTF
clone size: -; J gene: TRBJ1-5; V gene: TRBV4-1; D gene: -; CDR3 DNA: TGCGCCAGCAGCCAGGGACATTTTAGCAATCAGCCCCAGCATTTT; CDR3 protein: CASSQGHFSNQPQHF